This TCR beta chain was identified in a study of T cell responses to AZD1222 COVID-19 vaccine. Looking at the study overall: Pooled together were second doses at about 4 or about 12 weeks. Findings and caveats of the study: Mostly white British, mostly female donors; authors suggested clonal diversity may be underestimated. When two AZD1222 doses had been given, Spike-specific TCR breadth and depth rose. Along spike, vaccine-associated CD4 TCRs were found throughout, with dominance at 160-218 and 743-854.

Trimming pared 2 bases from V and 5 bases from J, leaving 9 bases between. Per germline, CDR1 SGHTA and CDR2 FQGTGA. The CDR3 covers 13 residues. Turning to this clone: The antigen remains unidentified.

The table came from immunoSEQ multiplex PCR; TCRdb's copy has only in-frame clones and leaves some out. The sample contains 95,000 to 150,000 clones, 80% to 90% of which appear only once. The specimen was peripheral blood, collected on day 0 of AZD1222 vaccination. This chain uses TRBV7-3 with TRBJ1-2, with D perhaps TRBD1 (5 bases). This clonotype originated in an adult in good health. The CDR3 here is CASSLGAGYGYTF. CDR3 sequence (DNA): TGTGCCAGCAGCTTAGGGGCAGGATATGGCTACACCTTC.